This T cell receptor beta chain was captured by sequencing in a study of blood T cell repertoires in COVID-19. Assay: immunoSEQ multiplex PCR; the TCRdb copy retains only in-frame clones and omits some. The sample consists of 200,000 to 250,000 clones, under 90% of them appearing once. From germline, CDR1 is MNHEY and CDR2 SVGAGI. This CDR3 region has 15 residues. The V end was cut by 6 bases, the J end by 0 bases, with 15 bases between. Sequencing used peripheral blood. The origin of this receptor is a woman aged 80 or older with acute or convalescent COVID-19. The rearrangement joins TRBV6-5 to TRBJ2-7, with D maybe TRBD1 (5 bases). CDR3 bases: TGTGCCAGCAGGGGGTTTAGGGGCCCCTCCTACGAGCAGTACTTC. Translated: CASRGFRGPSYEQYF.